The rows below give T cell receptor beta chains drawn from one sample of a study of cytomegalovirus exposure and HLA in healthy donors. Sequencing was performed with immunoSEQ multiplex PCR; in TCRdb, only in-frame clones are kept and a portion is missing. This table has 150,000 to 200,000 clones, about 85% appearing once. Specimen: PBMCs. The origin of the receptors is a male donor in good health and CMV-seropositive. Both conserved end residues are part of each CDR3. D genes are given only for firm matches. Not all rows give a size; the values are once, few, many and, for expanded clones, a class.

TRBJ2-1 | few | TRBV9 | TRBD2 | CASSFSGALAGGPYNEQFF | TGTGCCAGCAGCTTTAGCGGAGCCCTAGCGGGAGGGCCATACAATGAGCAGTTCTTC
TRBJ1-5 | - | TRBV25-1 | TRBD1 | CASSPAGGGGQPQHF | TGTGCCAGCAGCCCCGCAGGGGGCGGTGGGCAGCCCCAGCATTTT
TRBJ2-3 | - | TRBV28 | - | CASSNAGEFDTDTQYF | TGTGCCAGCAGTAATGCAGGGGAGTTCGACACAGATACGCAGTATTTT
TRBJ2-3 | - | TRBV7-8 | TRBD2 | CASGTGTSGRGTQYF | TGTGCCAGCGGGACCGGGACTAGCGGGAGAGGTACGCAGTATTTT
TRBJ2-3 | - | TRBV27 | - | CASSLKQRGTDTQYF | TGTGCCAGCAGTTTAAAACAGCGGGGCACAGATACGCAGTATTTT
TRBJ2-3 | - | TRBV5-1 | TRBD2 | CASSLSAGDADTQYF | TGCGCCAGCAGCTTGTCAGCGGGAGACGCAGATACGCAGTATTTT
TRBJ2-7 | once | TRBV7-5 | - | CVRSPTSGGYEQYF | TGTGTCAGAAGCCCAACTAGCGGGGGCTACGAGCAGTACTTC
TRBJ2-2 | - | TRBV21-1 | - | CASSKAVLAGPPTNTGELFF | TGTGCCAGCAGCAAAGCTGTACTAGCAGGCCCCCCCACTAACACCGGGGAGCTGTTTTTT
TRBJ2-7 | - | TRBV12-5 | - | CASGLADSPGPVGAGYEQYF | TGTGCTAGTGGTTTGGCCGACAGTCCTGGTCCCGTGGGCGCGGGGTACGAGCAGTACTTC
TRBJ1-1 | few | TRBV28 | - | CASSYGLGTEAFF | TGTGCCAGCAGCTACGGACTGGGTACTGAAGCTTTCTTT
TRBJ2-5 | - | TRBV2 | - | CASTGPTNQETQYF | TGTGCCAGCACTGGGCCGACAAACCAAGAGACCCAGTACTTC
TRBJ2-2 | - | TRBV6-4 | TRBD1 | CASSEGTGQNTGELFF | TGTGCCAGCAGTGAAGGGACAGGCCAGAACACCGGGGAGCTGTTTTTT
TRBJ2-1 | - | TRBV29-1 | TRBD1 | CSVEARTGVAGNEQFF | TGCAGCGTTGAAGCCCGGACAGGGGTGGCCGGCAATGAGCAGTTCTTC
TRBJ2-1 | few | TRBV7-7 | TRBD2 | CASSPGTSGRYNEQFF | TGTGCTAGCAGCCCGGGGACTAGCGGGAGGTACAATGAGCAGTTCTTC
TRBJ2-2 | - | TRBV14 | - | CASSHRKGPGELFF | TGTGCCAGCAGCCATCGCAAGGGGCCCGGGGAGCTGTTTTTT
TRBJ2-5 | - | TRBV29-1 | - | CSVDKERQETQYF | TGCAGCGTTGATAAAGAACGGCAAGAGACCCAGTACTTC
TRBJ1-5 | few | TRBV6-5 | - | CASSYVSGNQPQHF | TGTGCCAGCAGTTACGTCTCAGGGAATCAGCCCCAGCATTTT
TRBJ2-7 | - | TRBV9 | - | CASSVDAGAGRQYF | TGTGCCAGCAGCGTAGACGCGGGTGCAGGCCGGCAGTACTTC